This T cell receptor beta chain originates from a study of response to subunit inactivated influenza vaccine. Each CDR3 protein is one row after TCRdb ran MiXCR on the RT-PCR reads. Of about 540,000 distinct CDR3 sequences in the sample, 20% to 25% were seen once. V lost 4 bases to trimming and J lost 4 bases; unmatched junction nucleotides: 9. CDR3 length: 15 amino acids. Separately, the same data were catalogued under a study of T cells expressing NK-cell markers. As that report states: The cDNA for TCR beta came from 5'RACE template switching with UMIs. Each of over 5 donors carried dominant NKG2C+ clonotypes accounting for roughly 1.0-7.5% of CD8+ T cells. Several donors showed these clonotypes also leading the CD3+CD56-NKG2C+ fraction.

The material was CD4+ T cells sorted from PBMCs, obtained 11 to 12 days after vaccination. The sequence was collected from a man over 45 who received an inactivated influenza vaccine. The chain joins TRBV12-3 or TRBV12-4 to TRBJ1-2; 7 bases agree with TRBD1. CDR3 DNA sequence: TGTGCCAGCAGTTCCACGGACAGGATAGGCTATGGCTACACCTTC. It encodes CASSSTDRIGYGYTF.